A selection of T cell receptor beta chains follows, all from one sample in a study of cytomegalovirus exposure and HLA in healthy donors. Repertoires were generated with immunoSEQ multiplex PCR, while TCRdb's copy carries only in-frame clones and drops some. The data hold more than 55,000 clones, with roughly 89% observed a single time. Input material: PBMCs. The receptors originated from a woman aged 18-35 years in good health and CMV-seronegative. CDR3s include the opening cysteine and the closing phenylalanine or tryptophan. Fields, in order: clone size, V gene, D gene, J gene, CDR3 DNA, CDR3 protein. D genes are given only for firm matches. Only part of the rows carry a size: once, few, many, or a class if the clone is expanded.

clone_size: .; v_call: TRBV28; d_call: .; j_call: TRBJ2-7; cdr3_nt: TGTGCCAGCACCAACCGCCGACACCCTCTCGAGCAGTACTTC; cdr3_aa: CASTNRRHPLEQYF
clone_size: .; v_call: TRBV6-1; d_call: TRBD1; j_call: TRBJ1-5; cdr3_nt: TGTGCCAGCAGGGTTCAGGGGGCGGGCAATCAGCCCCAGCATTTT; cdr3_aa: CASRVQGAGNQPQHF
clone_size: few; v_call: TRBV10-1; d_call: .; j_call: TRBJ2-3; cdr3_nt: TGCGCCAGCAGTGAGCACCCGGGGGGCGGGATGGGCACAGATACGCAGTATTTT; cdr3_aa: CASSEHPGGGMGTDTQYF
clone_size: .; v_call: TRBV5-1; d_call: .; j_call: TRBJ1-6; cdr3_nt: TGCGCCAGCAGCTTACAGGACTCACCCCTCCACTTT; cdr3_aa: CASSLQDSPLHF
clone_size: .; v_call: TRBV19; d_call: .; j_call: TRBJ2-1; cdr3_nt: TGTGCCAGTAGTATAGTGACCACTACGCTGAGTGAGCAGTTCTTC; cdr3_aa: CASSIVTTTLSEQFF
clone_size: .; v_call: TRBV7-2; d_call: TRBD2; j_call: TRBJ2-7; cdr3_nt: TGTGCCAGCAGACGGGCGGGGGTGGGCGAGCAGTACTTC; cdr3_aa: CASRRAGVGEQYF
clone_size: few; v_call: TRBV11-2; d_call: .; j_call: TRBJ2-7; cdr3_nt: TGTGCCAGCAGACACAGGGAATACGAGCAGTACTTC; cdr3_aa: CASRHREYEQYF
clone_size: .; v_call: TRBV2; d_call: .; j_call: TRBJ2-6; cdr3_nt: TGTGCCACCGGAGCAGGGTTCCATTCCTCTGGGGCCAACGTCCTGACTTTC; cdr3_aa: CATGAGFHSSGANVLTF
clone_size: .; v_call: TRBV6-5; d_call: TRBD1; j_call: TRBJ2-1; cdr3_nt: TGTGCCAGCAGTTGGACAGGGGCGGGCGGGCAGTTCTTC; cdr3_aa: CASSWTGAGGQFF
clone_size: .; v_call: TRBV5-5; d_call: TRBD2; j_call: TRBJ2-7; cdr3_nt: TGTGCCAGCAGCTTGGGTAGCGGGAGCTACGAGCAGTACTTC; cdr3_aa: CASSLGSGSYEQYF
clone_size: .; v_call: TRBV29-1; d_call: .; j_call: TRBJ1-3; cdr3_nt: TGCAGCGTTGTAGACTACTCTGGAAACACCATATATTTT; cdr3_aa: CSVVDYSGNTIYF
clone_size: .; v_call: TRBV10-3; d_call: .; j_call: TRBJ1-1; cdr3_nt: TGTGCCATGGAGATTAGGTCAGGGGTGAACACTGAAGCTTTCTTT; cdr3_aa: CAMEIRSGVNTEAFF
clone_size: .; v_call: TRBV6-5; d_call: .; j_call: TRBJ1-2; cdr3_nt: TGTGCCAGCAGGCCTAAGGACTACAGGACCTATGGCTACACCTTC; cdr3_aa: CASRPKDYRTYGYTF
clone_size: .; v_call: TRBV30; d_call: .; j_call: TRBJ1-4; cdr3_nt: TGTGCCTGGAGTGTGAATGGCAGAGGAAAAATTGAAAAACTGTTTTTT; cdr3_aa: CAWSVNGRGKIEKLFF
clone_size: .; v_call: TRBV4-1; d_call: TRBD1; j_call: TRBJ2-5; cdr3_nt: TGCGCCAGCAGCCAAGAACCGGGACAGGAAGAGACCCAGTACTTC; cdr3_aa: CASSQEPGQEETQYF
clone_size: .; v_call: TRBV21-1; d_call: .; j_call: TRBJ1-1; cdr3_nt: TGTGCCAGCACGGGGAAGAACACTGAAGCTTTCTTT; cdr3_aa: CASTGKNTEAFF
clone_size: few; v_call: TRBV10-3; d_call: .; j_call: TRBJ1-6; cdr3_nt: TGTGCCATCAGTGAGTCGTTCGGCAGCGACAATTCACCCCTCCACTTT; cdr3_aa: CAISESFGSDNSPLHF
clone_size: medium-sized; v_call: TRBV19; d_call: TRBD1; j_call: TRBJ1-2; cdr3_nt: TGTGCCAGTACCCCAGGGGGCGCGTACTATGGCTACACCTTC; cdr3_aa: CASTPGGAYYGYTF
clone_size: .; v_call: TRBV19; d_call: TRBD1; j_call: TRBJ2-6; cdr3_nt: TGTGCCAGTAGAGTAACCCGCGGGACAGGGAGGAACGTCCTGACTTTC; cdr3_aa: CASRVTRGTGRNVLTF
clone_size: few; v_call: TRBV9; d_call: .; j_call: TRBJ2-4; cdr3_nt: TGTGCCAGCAGCCTCCCAGGGTCCAAAAACATTCAGTACTTC; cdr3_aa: CASSLPGSKNIQYF
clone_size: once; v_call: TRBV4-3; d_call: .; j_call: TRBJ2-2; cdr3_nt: TGCGCCAGCAGCCAAGGGCTAGCCATGACCGGGGAGCTGTTTTTT; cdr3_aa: CASSQGLAMTGELFF
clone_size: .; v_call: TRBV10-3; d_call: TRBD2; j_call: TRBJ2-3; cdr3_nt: TGTGCCATCAGTGAGTCGTCTAGCGGAAGCACAGATACGCAGTATTTT; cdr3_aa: CAISESSSGSTDTQYF
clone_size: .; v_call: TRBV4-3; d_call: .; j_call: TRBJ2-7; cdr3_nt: TGCGCCAGCAGCCAGACGGACAGAGGCCCCTACGAGCAGTACTTC; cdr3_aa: CASSQTDRGPYEQYF
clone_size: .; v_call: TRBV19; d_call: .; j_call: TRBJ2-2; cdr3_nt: TGTGCCAGTAGTCTTACCTCAGGGGCGGTTGACACCGGGGAGCTGTTTTTT; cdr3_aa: CASSLTSGAVDTGELFF
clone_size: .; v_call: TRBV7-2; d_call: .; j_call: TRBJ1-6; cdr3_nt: TGTGCCAGCAGCTTGGGGGCCAGAGGATCACCCCTCCACTTT; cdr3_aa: CASSLGARGSPLHF
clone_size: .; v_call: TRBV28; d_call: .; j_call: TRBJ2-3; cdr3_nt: TGTGCCAGCAGCCTACAGCCGAACACAGATACGCAGTATTTT; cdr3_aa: CASSLQPNTDTQYF
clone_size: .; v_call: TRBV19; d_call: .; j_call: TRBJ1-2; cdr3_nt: TGTGCCAGTAGGATAGGACATCCCCGTTTCTCTGGCTACACCTTC; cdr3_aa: CASRIGHPRFSGYTF
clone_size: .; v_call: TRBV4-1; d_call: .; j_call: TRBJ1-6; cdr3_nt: TGCGCCAGCAGCCAAGCTCAGGGGAATTCACCCCTCCACTTT; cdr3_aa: CASSQAQGNSPLHF
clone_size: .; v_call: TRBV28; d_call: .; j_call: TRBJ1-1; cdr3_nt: TGTGCCAGCAGTGATCTCCAGGGAAAGGTGGCTTTCTTT; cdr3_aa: CASSDLQGKVAFF
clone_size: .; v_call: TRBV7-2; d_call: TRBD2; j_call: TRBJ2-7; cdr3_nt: TGTGCCAGCAGCCCCGGGAGGGGGACCTACGAGCAGTACTTC; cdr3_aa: CASSPGRGTYEQYF
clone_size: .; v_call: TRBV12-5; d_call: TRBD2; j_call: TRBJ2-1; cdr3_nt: TGTGCTAGTGGTAAAATACTAGCGGGGGCCCGAACTAGCTCCTACAATGAGCAGTTCTTC; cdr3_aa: CASGKILAGARTSSYNEQFF
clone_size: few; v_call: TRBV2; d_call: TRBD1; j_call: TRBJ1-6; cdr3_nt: TGTGCCAGCAGTGAGACAGGGTCTGGTTCACCCCTCCACTTT; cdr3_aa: CASSETGSGSPLHF
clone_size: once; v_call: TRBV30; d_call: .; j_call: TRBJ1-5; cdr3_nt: TGTGCCTGGAGTGTCAAGGGGGACCAGCCCCAGCATTTT; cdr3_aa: CAWSVKGDQPQHF
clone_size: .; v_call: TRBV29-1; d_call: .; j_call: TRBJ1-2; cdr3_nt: TGCAGCGTTCTGCGGGACGCAGCTAACTATGGCTACACCTTC; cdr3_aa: CSVLRDAANYGYTF
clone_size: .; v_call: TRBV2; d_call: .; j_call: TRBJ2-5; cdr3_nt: TGTGCCAGCAGTGCAGGGGATGAGACCCAGTACTTC; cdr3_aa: CASSAGDETQYF
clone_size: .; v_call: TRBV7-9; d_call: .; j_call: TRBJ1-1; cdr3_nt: TGTGCCAGCAGCTGGTCGGGGAACACTGAAGCTTTCTTT; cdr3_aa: CASSWSGNTEAFF
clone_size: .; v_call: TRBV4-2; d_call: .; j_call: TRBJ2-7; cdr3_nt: TGTGCCAGCAGCCTCCTCCAGGGGAAGAAGGCCGCCTACGAGCAGTACTTC; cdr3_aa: CASSLLQGKKAAYEQYF
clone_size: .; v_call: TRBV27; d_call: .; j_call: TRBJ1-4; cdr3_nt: TGTGCCAGCAGTTTTGGGGGGGCCAATGAAAAACTGTTTTTT; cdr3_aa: CASSFGGANEKLFF
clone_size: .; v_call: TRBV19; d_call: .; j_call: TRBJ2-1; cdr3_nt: TGTGCCAGTAGTAAACAGGGCTACCCCTCCTACAATGAGCAGTTCTTC; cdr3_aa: CASSKQGYPSYNEQFF
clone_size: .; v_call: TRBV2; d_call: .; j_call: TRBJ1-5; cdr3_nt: TGTGCCAGCAGTGTCAGGAATAGCAATCAGCCCCAGCATTTT; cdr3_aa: CASSVRNSNQPQHF
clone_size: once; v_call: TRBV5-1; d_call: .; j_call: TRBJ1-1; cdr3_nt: TGCGCCAGCAGCTTGGGGGCAGGCAACACTGAAGCTTTCTTT; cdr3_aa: CASSLGAGNTEAFF
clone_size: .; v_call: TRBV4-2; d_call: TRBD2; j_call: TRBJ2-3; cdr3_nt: TGTGCCAGCAGCCAGATGACTAGCGGAGCCAGCACAGATACGCAGTATTTT; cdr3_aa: CASSQMTSGASTDTQYF
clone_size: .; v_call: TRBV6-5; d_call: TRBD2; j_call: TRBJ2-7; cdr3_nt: TGTGCCAGCAGTTGGGGACTAGGCCTCTACGAGCAGTACTTC; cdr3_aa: CASSWGLGLYEQYF
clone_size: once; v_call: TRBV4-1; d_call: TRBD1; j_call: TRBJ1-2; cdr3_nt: TGCGCCAGCAGCCAACGTTCCGGGACAGGGGGCGGCTACACCTTC; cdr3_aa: CASSQRSGTGGGYTF
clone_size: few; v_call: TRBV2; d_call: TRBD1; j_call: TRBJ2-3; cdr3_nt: TGTGCCAGCAGTCTACAGGGGGATATCACAGATACGCAGTATTTT; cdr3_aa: CASSLQGDITDTQYF
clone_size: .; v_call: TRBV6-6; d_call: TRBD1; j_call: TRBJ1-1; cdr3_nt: TGTGCCAGCAGTCGGACAGGGTTGGGGAACACTGAAGCTTTCTTT; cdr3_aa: CASSRTGLGNTEAFF
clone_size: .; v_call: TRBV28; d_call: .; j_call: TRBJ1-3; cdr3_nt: TGTGCCAGCAGTCCACGGACAGCTGGAAACACCATATATTTT; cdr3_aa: CASSPRTAGNTIYF
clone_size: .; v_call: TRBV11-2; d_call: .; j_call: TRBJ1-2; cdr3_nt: TGTGCCAGCAGCTTGGACACGAACTATGGCTACACCTTC; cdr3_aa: CASSLDTNYGYTF
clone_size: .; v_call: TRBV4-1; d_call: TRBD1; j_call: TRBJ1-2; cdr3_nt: TGCGCCAGCAGCCCAATCTCAATAGGACAGGAGTGGGGCTACACCTTC; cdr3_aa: CASSPISIGQEWGYTF
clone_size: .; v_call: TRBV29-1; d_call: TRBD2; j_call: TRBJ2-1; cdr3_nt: TGCAGCGTTGAAGACTTAGCGGGTTATTCCAATGAGCAGTTCTTC; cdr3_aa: CSVEDLAGYSNEQFF
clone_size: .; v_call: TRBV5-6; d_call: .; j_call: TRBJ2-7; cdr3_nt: TGTGCCAGCATACAGGGAACTTTTGGCGAGCAGTACTTC; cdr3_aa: CASIQGTFGEQYF
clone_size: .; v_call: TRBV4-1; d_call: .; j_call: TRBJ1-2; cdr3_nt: TGCGCCAGCAGCCAAGATGGGGGCCGTGGCTACACCTTC; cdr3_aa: CASSQDGGRGYTF
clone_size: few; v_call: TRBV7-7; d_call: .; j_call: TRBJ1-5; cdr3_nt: TGTGCTAGCAGCTTAGCGGAGAATCAGCCCCAGCATTTT; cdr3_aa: CASSLAENQPQHF